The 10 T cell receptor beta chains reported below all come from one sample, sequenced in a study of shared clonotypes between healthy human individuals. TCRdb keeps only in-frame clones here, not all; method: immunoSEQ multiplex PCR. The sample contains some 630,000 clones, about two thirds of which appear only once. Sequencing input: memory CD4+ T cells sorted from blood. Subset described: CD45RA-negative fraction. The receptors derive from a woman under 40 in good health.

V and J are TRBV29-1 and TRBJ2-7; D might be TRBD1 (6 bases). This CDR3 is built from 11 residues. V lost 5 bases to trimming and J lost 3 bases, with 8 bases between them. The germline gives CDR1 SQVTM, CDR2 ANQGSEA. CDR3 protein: CSVRDNYEQYF. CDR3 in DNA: TGCAGCGTTAGGGACAACTACGAGCAGTACTTC.

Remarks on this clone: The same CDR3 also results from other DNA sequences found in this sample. The CDR3 protein is CATSRDPEGYTF. The CDR3 nucleotides are TGTGCCACCAGCAGAGATCCAGAAGGCTACACCTTC. V and J are TRBV15 and TRBJ1-2, with unresolved D. CDR3 length equals 12 residues. Germline-derived CDR1 and CDR2 are LNHNV and YYDKDF (reference sequence). Trimming removed 0 bases at V and 8 bases at J, with 7 bases between. Filled out from reference TRBV15 and TRBJ1-2, the complete variable domain reads DAMVIQNPRYQVTQFGKPVTLSCSQTLNHNVMYWYQQKSSQAPKLLFHYYDKDFNNEADTPDNFQSRRPNTSFCFLDIRSPGLGDTAMYLCATSRDPEGYTFGSGTRLTVV.

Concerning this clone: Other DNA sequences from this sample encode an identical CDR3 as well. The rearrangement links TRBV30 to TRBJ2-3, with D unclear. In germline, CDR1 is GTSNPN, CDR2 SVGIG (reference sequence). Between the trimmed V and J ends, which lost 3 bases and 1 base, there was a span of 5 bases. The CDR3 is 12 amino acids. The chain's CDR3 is CAWSVGTDTQYF. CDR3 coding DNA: TGTGCCTGGAGCGTGGGCACAGATACGCAGTATTTT.

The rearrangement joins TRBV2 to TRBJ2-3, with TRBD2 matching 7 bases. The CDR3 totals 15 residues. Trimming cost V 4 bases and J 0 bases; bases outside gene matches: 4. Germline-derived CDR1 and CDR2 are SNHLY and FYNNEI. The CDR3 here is CASSARTRSTDTQYF. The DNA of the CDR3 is TGTGCCAGCAGTGCGCGGACTAGGAGCACAGATACGCAGTATTTT. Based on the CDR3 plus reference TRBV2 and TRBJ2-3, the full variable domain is EPEVTQTPSHQVTQMGQEVILRCVPISNHLYFYWYRQILGQKVEFLVSFYNNEISEKSEIFDDQFSVERPDGSNFTLKIRSTKLEDSAMYFCASSARTRSTDTQYFGPGTRLTVL.

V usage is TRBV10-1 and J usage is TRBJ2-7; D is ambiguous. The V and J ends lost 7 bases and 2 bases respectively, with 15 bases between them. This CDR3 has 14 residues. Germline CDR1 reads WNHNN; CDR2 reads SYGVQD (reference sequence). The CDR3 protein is CASTAREETYEQYF. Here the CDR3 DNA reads TGCGCCAGCACAGCCCGCGAGGAGACCTACGAGCAGTACTTC.

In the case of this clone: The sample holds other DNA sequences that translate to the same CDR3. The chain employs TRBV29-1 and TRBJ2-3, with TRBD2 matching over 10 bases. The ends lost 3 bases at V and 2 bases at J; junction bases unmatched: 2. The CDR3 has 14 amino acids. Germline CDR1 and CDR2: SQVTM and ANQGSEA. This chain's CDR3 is CSVEGLASTDTQYF. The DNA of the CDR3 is TGCAGCGTTGAGGGACTAGCGTCCACAGATACGCAGTATTTT.

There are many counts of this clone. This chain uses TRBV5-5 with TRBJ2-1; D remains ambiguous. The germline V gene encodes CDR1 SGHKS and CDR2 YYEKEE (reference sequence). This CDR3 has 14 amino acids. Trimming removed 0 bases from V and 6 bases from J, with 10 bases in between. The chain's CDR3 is CASSLVGRSNEQFF. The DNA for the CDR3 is TGTGCCAGCAGCTTGGTGGGCAGGTCCAATGAGCAGTTCTTC.

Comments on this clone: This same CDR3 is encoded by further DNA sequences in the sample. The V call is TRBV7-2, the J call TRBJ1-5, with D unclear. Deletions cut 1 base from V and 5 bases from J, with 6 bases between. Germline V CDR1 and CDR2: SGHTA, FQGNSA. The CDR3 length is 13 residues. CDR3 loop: CASSLGRDQPQHF. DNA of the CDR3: TGTGCCAGCAGCTTAGGTAGGGATCAGCCCCAGCATTTT.

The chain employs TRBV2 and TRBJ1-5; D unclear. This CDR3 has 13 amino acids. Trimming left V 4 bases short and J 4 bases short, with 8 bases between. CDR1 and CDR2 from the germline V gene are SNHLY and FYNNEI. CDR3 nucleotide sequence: TGTGCCAGCAGTGGGACGTGGAATCAGCCCCAGCATTTT. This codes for CASSGTWNQPQHF.

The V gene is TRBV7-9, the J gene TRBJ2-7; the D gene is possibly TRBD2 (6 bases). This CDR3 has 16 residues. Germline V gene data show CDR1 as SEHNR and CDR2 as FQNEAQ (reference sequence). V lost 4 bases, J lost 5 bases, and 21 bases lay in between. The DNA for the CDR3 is TGTGCCAGCAGCTCGACCCAGCGACCTAGCGTGGACGAGCAGTACTTC. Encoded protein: CASSSTQRPSVDEQYF.